This T cell receptor (beta chain) was obtained from a study of T cell changes during pregnancy in multiple sclerosis. Trimming removed 1 base from V and 2 bases from J; junction bases left unmatched: 5. This CDR3 has 17 amino acids. The germline CDR1 and CDR2 sequences are SGHTA and FQGNSA. The protocol was immunoSEQ multiplex PCR, while the TCRdb copy is restricted to in-frame clones and leaves out a portion. The table includes 95,000 to 100,000 clones, more than 85% detected once. The receptor's source is a female donor with multiple sclerosis, enrolled in a pregnancy study. This sequence joins TRBV7-2 and TRBJ2-1, with 10 nucleotides matching TRBD2. The specimen was peripheral blood, collected in the second trimester of pregnancy. The CDR3: CASSLGRLAGTYNEQFF. The CDR3 DNA reads as TGTGCCAGCAGCTTAGGACGACTAGCGGGTACCTACAATGAGCAGTTCTTC.